This TCR beta chain comes out of a study of vaccination and CD4 T cells after COVID-19. Findings and caveats of the study: Going from around 20 to 38, median SARS-CoV-2-reactive clonotypes did not rise significantly.

Sequence data for DNA of cultured CD4+ T cells were generated by the Oncomine TCR Beta short-read assay. TCRdb re-called the PCR reads through MiXCR, storing one row per CDR3 protein. The top ten clones hold roughly 8.5% of a sample with roughly 15,000 distinct CDR3 sequences, 27% of them seen once. V was cut by 4 bases and J by 5 bases, with 8 bases left in between. Germline-derived CDR1 and CDR2 are SGHAT and FQNNGV. This CDR3 region has 12 residues. As for this clonotype: Its antigen is not known.

Documented treatment: approximately 10-day PBMC culture with coronavirus spike peptide pools or control peptides (ViraFEST assay). ViraFEST used peptide pools to expand antigen-specific T cells and subsequently sequenced their TCRs. Source material: CD4+ T cells from blood, cultured in vitro. This TCR derives from a human donor who had recovered from COVID-19. The chain links TRBV11-2 to TRBJ1-2; perhaps TRBD1 as D (5 bases). CDR3 loop: CASSSEGYGYTF. CDR3 bases: TGTGCCAGCAGCTCTGAGGGGTATGGCTACACCTTC.